This TCR beta chain came from a study of T cell responses to AZD1222 COVID-19 vaccine. The study, taken as a whole, reports: Recipients of AZD1222 seropositive at baseline numbered only 6 or 7. Close to half of spike-specific TCRs reportedly recognize unmutated variant regions.

CDR1 and CDR2 (germline): SGHRS, YFSETQ. This CDR3 region has 15 residues. V gave up 4 bases and J gave up 7 bases; unmatched junction bases: 9. Notes on this clone: As yet, its antigen is unknown.

Generated by immunoSEQ multiplex PCR, the TCRdb table keeps only in-frame clones and is missing some. The sample yields about 97,000 clones, about 90% seen once. The sample consisted of peripheral blood, taken on day 0 of AZD1222 vaccination. The TCR sequence derives from an adult in good health. The J gene is TRBJ2-2, the V gene TRBV5-1; 8 bases map to TRBD2. The CDR3 region has the DNA TGCGCCAGCAGCCTGGGACTAGATAACGTCGGGGAGCTGTTTTTT. Amino acid sequence: CASSLGLDNVGELFF.